A selection of T cell receptor beta chains follows, all from one sample in a study of human T cells and chemical hapten exposure. TCRdb passed the RACE reads through MiXCR, listing each CDR3 protein once. The sample records approximately 60,000 distinct CDR3 sequences, more than 8% being singletons. The sequencing used whole blood, collected in connection with sensitization to the hapten diphenylcyclopropenone (DPC). These receptors were taken from a man in his forties or fifties with alopecia areata. Some clones in this sample may be carry-over from other donors' samples. Both conserved end residues are part of each CDR3. D genes are given only for firm matches. Rows give clone size only sometimes, using once, few, many, or a class for an expanded clone.

d_call: .
v_call: TRBV29-1
cdr3_length: 13
j_call: TRBJ1-1
clone_size: .
cdr3_aa: CSVGNLGNTEAFF
cdr3_nt: TGCAGCGTTGGAAACCTTGGGAACACTGAAGCTTTCTTT

d_call: TRBD2
v_call: TRBV7-9
cdr3_length: 19
j_call: TRBJ2-1
clone_size: few
cdr3_aa: CASSLGLQTSGRKPHEQFF
cdr3_nt: TGTGCCAGCAGCTTAGGCCTACAGACTAGCGGGAGGAAACCGCATGAGCAGTTCTTC

d_call: .
v_call: TRBV6-5
cdr3_length: 12
j_call: TRBJ2-5
clone_size: .
cdr3_aa: CASSHPRETQYF
cdr3_nt: TGTGCCAGCAGTCACCCACGAGAGACCCAGTACTTC

d_call: .
v_call: TRBV20-1
cdr3_length: 15
j_call: TRBJ2-3
clone_size: many
cdr3_aa: CSAPGVAHGVDTQYF
cdr3_nt: TGCAGTGCCCCGGGAGTCGCCCATGGGGTAGATACGCAGTATTTT

d_call: .
v_call: TRBV28
cdr3_length: 15
j_call: TRBJ2-3
clone_size: few
cdr3_aa: CASSSPPTGKDTQYF
cdr3_nt: TGTGCCAGCAGTTCTCCCCCTACAGGGAAAGATACGCAGTATTTT

d_call: .
v_call: TRBV7-2
cdr3_length: 13
j_call: TRBJ1-1
clone_size: .
cdr3_aa: CASSLRDKVAAFF
cdr3_nt: TGTGCCAGCAGCTTGAGGGACAAAGTCGCAGCTTTCTTT

d_call: TRBD1
v_call: TRBV10-3
cdr3_length: 14
j_call: TRBJ2-1
clone_size: many
cdr3_aa: CAIAGQGMYNEQFF
cdr3_nt: TGTGCCATCGCGGGACAGGGGATGTACAATGAGCAGTTCTTC

d_call: .
v_call: TRBV19
cdr3_length: 13
j_call: TRBJ2-1
clone_size: few
cdr3_aa: CASSQSRANEQFF
cdr3_nt: TGTGCCAGTAGCCAATCGAGGGCCAATGAGCAGTTCTTC

d_call: TRBD1
v_call: TRBV28
cdr3_length: 13
j_call: TRBJ1-2
clone_size: many
cdr3_aa: CASSLGQAYGYTF
cdr3_nt: TGTGCCAGCAGTTTGGGACAGGCCTATGGCTACACCTTC

d_call: .
v_call: TRBV19
cdr3_length: 14
j_call: TRBJ2-5
clone_size: few
cdr3_aa: CASSMAQGQETQYF
cdr3_nt: TGTGCCAGTAGTATGGCGCAGGGCCAAGAGACCCAGTACTTC

d_call: .
v_call: TRBV7-6
cdr3_length: 12
j_call: TRBJ2-5
clone_size: .
cdr3_aa: CASSFEGETQYF
cdr3_nt: TGTGCCAGCAGCTTCGAGGGGGAGACCCAGTACTTC

d_call: .
v_call: TRBV9
cdr3_length: 15
j_call: TRBJ2-1
clone_size: many
cdr3_aa: CASSVGTQSHNEQFF
cdr3_nt: TGTGCCAGCAGCGTAGGGACCCAGTCCCACAATGAGCAGTTCTTC

d_call: TRBD1
v_call: TRBV10-3
cdr3_length: 16
j_call: TRBJ1-1
clone_size: many
cdr3_aa: CAISALQGQLNTEAFF
cdr3_nt: TGTGCCATCAGTGCATTACAGGGGCAGTTGAACACTGAAGCTTTCTTT

d_call: TRBD2
v_call: TRBV20-1
cdr3_length: 13
j_call: TRBJ2-1
clone_size: few
cdr3_aa: CSASTSGYNEQFF
cdr3_nt: TGCAGTGCCTCGACTAGCGGCTACAATGAGCAGTTCTTC

d_call: .
v_call: TRBV10-3
cdr3_length: 13
j_call: TRBJ1-1
clone_size: many
cdr3_aa: CAQRRARNTEAFF
cdr3_nt: TGTGCCCAACGCCGGGCAAGGAACACTGAAGCTTTCTTT

d_call: .
v_call: TRBV5-1
cdr3_length: 15
j_call: TRBJ2-7
clone_size: few
cdr3_aa: CASSLVTDSRDEQYF
cdr3_nt: TGCGCCAGCAGCTTGGTGACAGATAGTCGGGACGAGCAGTACTTC

d_call: TRBD2
v_call: TRBV7-9
cdr3_length: 15
j_call: TRBJ2-3
clone_size: .
cdr3_aa: CASSPRLAERYTQYF
cdr3_nt: TGTGCCAGCAGCCCCCGACTAGCGGAACGATATACGCAGTATTTT

d_call: .
v_call: TRBV12-3/TRBV12-4
cdr3_length: 14
j_call: TRBJ1-5
clone_size: many
cdr3_aa: CATRQEAPGQPQHF
cdr3_nt: TGTGCCACCCGCCAAGAGGCGCCCGGGCAGCCCCAGCATTTT

d_call: .
v_call: TRBV6-5
cdr3_length: 15
j_call: TRBJ2-1
clone_size: many
cdr3_aa: CASSYSPPSYNEQFF
cdr3_nt: TGTGCCAGCAGTTACTCGCCGCCTAGCTACAATGAGCAGTTCTTC

d_call: .
v_call: TRBV30
cdr3_length: 15
j_call: TRBJ1-1
clone_size: .
cdr3_aa: CAWSVWGTENTEAFF
cdr3_nt: TGTGCCTGGAGTGTATGGGGCACAGAGAACACTGAAGCTTTCTTT